This T cell receptor beta chain is from a study of shared clonotypes between healthy human individuals. Study summary: Used for every donor were three CD4 naive, three CD4 memory, two CD8 naive and one CD8 memory plate. Study observations and caveats: Estimated richness values were generally larger in naive subsets than in memory subsets.

The table came from immunoSEQ multiplex PCR; TCRdb's copy has only in-frame clones and leaves some out. The table includes over 1.4 million clones, roughly 96% detected once. This CDR3 spans 14 amino acids. Germline V gene data show CDR1 as MDHEN and CDR2 as SYDVKM. The trim removed 7 bases at V and 3 bases at J, leaving 5 bases unmatched. With regard to this clone: Its antigen is still unknown.

The chain uses TRBV28 and TRBJ2-5; TRBD2 agrees at 10 bases. Material for sequencing was naive CD4+ T cells sorted from blood. Noted subset: CD45RA+ positively selected. This TCR derives from a man aged 25 to 40 in good health. This CDR3 is CASTDSGGKETQYF. Written as DNA, the CDR3 is TGTGCCAGCACCGATAGCGGGGGGAAAGAGACCCAGTACTTC.